These 21 T cell receptor beta chains came from one sample sequenced in a study of blood T cell repertoires in COVID-19 (dated by TCRdb to the early 2020s). Libraries were constructed by the immunoSEQ multiplex PCR assay. TCRdb provides this immuneACCESS table in a form limited to in-frame rearrangements. Some clones are lacking; in checked studies, under half of them reflect an unresolved V gene, and why the rest are absent is not known. A total of approximately 110,000 clones appear in this sample, about 82% of them only once. The ten top clones hold about 5% of the sample. The sequenced material came from peripheral blood. The source is a human donor in a cohort sampled during active COVID-19.

The chain carries TRBV30 and TRBJ2-2; weak D call: TRBD1 (6 bases). In germline, CDR1 is GTSNPN, CDR2 SVGIG (reference sequence). The CDR3 length is 13 residues. Trimming removed 3 bases from V and 5 bases from J, with 10 bases in between. The CDR3 sequence: CAWSFRGTGELFF. The CDR3 coding sequence is TGTGCCTGGAGCTTCAGGGGAACCGGGGAGCTGTTTTTT.

CDR3 nucleotides: TGTGCCAGCTCACTCGGGACTACAGACTACAATGAGCAGTTCTTC. Translating it yields CASSLGTTDYNEQFF. The chain joins TRBV18 to TRBJ2-1; TRBD2 matches at 7 bases. J gave up 3 bases and V 4 bases, and 6 bases lay outside the gene matches. Germline V CDR1 and CDR2: KGHSH, LQKENI. This CDR3 spans 15 amino acids.

The gene calls are TRBV2 and TRBJ1-6; D perhaps matches TRBD1 (5 bases). This CDR3 is built from 14 residues. Trimming shortened V by 8 bases and J by 7 bases, and 15 bases separated the two germline ends. Germline V gene data show CDR1 as SNHLY and CDR2 as FYNNEI. CDR3 nucleotide sequence: TGTGCCAGCGGCGGGGGGTCAGAGAATTCACCCCTCCACTTT. Amino acids: CASGGGSENSPLHF.

This sequence joins TRBV19 and TRBJ2-1, with D possibly TRBD1 on 6 matching bases. V dropped 7 bases and J dropped 3 bases, with 13 bases sitting between them. The CDR3 consists of 14 residues. CDR1 and CDR2 from the germline V gene are LNHDA and SQIVND (reference sequence). CDR3 coding DNA: TGTGCCAGTATGGGGGCTAGATTCTACAATGAGCAGTTCTTC. This codes for CASMGARFYNEQFF.

The chain uses TRBV6-6 and TRBJ1-6; D may be TRBD1 (5 bases). The CDR3 runs to 15 residues. V was pared by 2 bases and J by 7 bases, with 12 bases between. Germline V gives CDR1 MNHNY, CDR2 SVGAGI (reference sequence). CDR3 sequence: CASSYADRKNSPLHF. In DNA form, the CDR3 reads TGTGCCAGCAGTTACGCCGACAGAAAGAATTCACCCCTCCACTTT.

The chain recombines TRBV12-3 or TRBV12-4 with TRBJ1-2, with TRBD1 matching over 10 bases. V was pared by 5 bases and J by 8 bases, with 5 bases of the junction left unmatched. The CDR3 runs to 13 residues. Written as DNA, the CDR3 is TGTGCCAGCAGTGACAGGGGGCTACGGGGCTACACCTTC. This gives the protein CASSDRGLRGYTF.

Here the CDR3 reads CAAGGRSGNIQYF. For the CDR3, the DNA is TGTGCCGCGGGGGGCAGGTCTGGAAACATTCAGTACTTC. V is TRBV5-8 and J is TRBJ2-4; 8 bases align to TRBD2. Trimming at V came to 10 bases and at J to 6 bases, leaving 9 bases not matched to a gene. Germline lookup yields CDR1 SGHTS and CDR2 YDEGEE. The CDR3 contains 13 residues.

This rearrangement joins TRBV10-3 to TRBJ2-7, with 8 bases lining up with TRBD1. The CDR3 has 14 amino acids. From germline, CDR1 is ENHRY and CDR2 SYGVKD. V dropped 4 bases and J dropped 6; count of bases not matched to a gene: 8. The CDR3 region is CAISVSDRVGEQYF. The CDR3 DNA sequence: TGTGCCATCAGTGTATCGGACAGGGTTGGCGAGCAGTACTTC.

The chain has TRBV7-2 and TRBJ2-1; TRBD2 matches 7 bases. The germline gives CDR1 SGHTA, CDR2 FQGNSA. V lost 7 bases, J lost 1 base, and 7 bases stayed unmatched. The CDR3 spans 15 residues. The CDR3 bases are TGTGCCAGCATCTCCCCGGGAGGTTCCTACAATGAGCAGTTCTTC. Its protein product is CASISPGGSYNEQFF.

The CDR3 nucleotides read TGTGCCAGCAGCGTAGGTTCCGGGGGAAACTACGAGCAGTACTTC. It encodes CASSVGSGGNYEQYF. This chain connects TRBV9 to TRBJ2-7, with D possibly matching TRBD2 (6 bases). Trimming took 0 bases from V and 3 from J, leaving 13 bases between them. The CDR3 length is 15 residues. Germline V gene sequence: CDR1 SGDLS, CDR2 YYNGEE.

The gene calls are TRBV4-1 and TRBJ2-7, with TRBD1 as a possible D gene (6 bases). CDR3 length equals 15 residues. Trimming left V 2 bases short and J 0 bases short, with 11 bases between. Germline V CDR1 and CDR2: MGHRA, YSYEKL. CDR3 nucleotide sequence: TGCGCCAGCAGCCAACCCGGACAGAACTCCTACGAGCAGTACTTC. It specifies CASSQPGQNSYEQYF.

The chain joins TRBV29-1 to TRBJ1-1; D may be TRBD1 (6 bases). Germline assignment: CDR1 SQVTM and CDR2 ANQGSEA. CDR3 length: 13 amino acids. The V end lost 5 bases, the J end lost 5 bases, and 15 bases lay between the germline ends. The CDR3 sequence is CSVSQGSETEAFF. The CDR3 DNA is TGCAGCGTTTCCCAGGGGTCGGAAACTGAAGCTTTCTTT.

V gene TRBV2 combines with J gene TRBJ1-2; no reliable D call. CDR1 SNHLY and CDR2 FYNNEI come from the germline V gene. Trimming removed 6 bases at V and 2 bases at J, with 7 bases between. The CDR3 is 12 residues long. CDR3 sequence reads: CASSPRNYGYTF. The CDR3 coding sequence is TGTGCCAGCAGCCCCAGGAACTATGGCTACACCTTC.

The CDR3 protein is CSASSLAGGISYNEQFF. In DNA form, the CDR3 reads TGCAGTGCTAGTTCACTAGCGGGAGGGATCAGTTACAATGAGCAGTTCTTC. The rearrangement joins TRBV20-1 to TRBJ2-1, with 13 bases identical to TRBD2. Germline CDR1 reads DFQATT; CDR2 reads SNEGSKA (reference sequence). CDR3 length: 17 residues. J lost 4 bases, V lost 3 bases, and 9 bases had no gene match.

In its sample, this clone was seen once. The rearrangement links TRBV11-2 to TRBJ1-3; D remains ambiguous. Germline loops: CDR1 SGHAT, CDR2 FQNNGV. Trimming took off 1 base at V and 4 bases at J, with 8 bases between the two ends. CDR3 size: 14 residues. The DNA for the CDR3 is TGTGCCAGCAGCTTAGGGGCGAGCGGAAACACCATATATTTT. Its protein is CASSLGASGNTIYF.

The genes are TRBV7-9 and TRBJ2-7; D is perhaps TRBD2 (5 bases). Trimming shortened V by 8 bases and J by 0 bases, and 11 bases separated the two germline ends. The germline CDR1 and CDR2 sequences are SEHNR and FQNEAQ (reference sequence). CDR3 length equals 13 residues. As DNA, the CDR3 is TGTGCCAGCGAGGACGGGAACTCCTACGAGCAGTACTTC. Encoded protein: CASEDGNSYEQYF.

The rearrangement joins TRBV14 to TRBJ1-2; D gene ambiguous. Looked up from germline, CDR1 is SGHDN and CDR2 is FVKESK. The CDR3 runs 17 residues. V lost 2 bases and J lost 9, with 25 bases in between. The CDR3: CASSQLGFSFPSVSYTF. The CDR3 region has the DNA TGTGCCAGCAGCCAACTGGGCTTTTCATTCCCCTCCGTTAGCTACACCTTC.

This chain uses TRBV20-1 with TRBJ2-2; 10 positions match TRBD2. The germline gives CDR1 DFQATT, CDR2 SNEGSKA (reference sequence). CDR3 length: 15 residues. V dropped 3 bases and J dropped 4; count of bases not matched to a gene: 5. This chain's CDR3 is CSASVGTSATGELFF. In nucleotides, the CDR3 is TGCAGTGCTAGTGTAGGGACTAGCGCCACCGGGGAGCTGTTTTTT.

The rearrangement links TRBV6-5 to TRBJ1-1, with 10 bases fitting TRBD1. Germline CDR1 is MNHEY and CDR2 is SVGAGI. The CDR3 totals 15 residues. V dropped 6 bases and J dropped 5; count of bases not matched to a gene: 9. The CDR3 sequence: CASRPGQGRGTEAFF. CDR3 DNA sequence: TGTGCCAGCAGACCGGGACAGGGGAGAGGGACTGAAGCTTTCTTT.

V gene TRBV30 combines with J gene TRBJ2-2, with a weak D call TRBD1 (6 bases). The CDR3 contains 17 residues. Trimming cost V 6 bases and J 0 bases, with 20 bases left between them. Germline V CDR1 and CDR2: GTSNPN, SVGIG (reference sequence). CDR3 protein: CACNPRQVLANTGELFF. The DNA for the CDR3 is TGTGCCTGCAATCCTCGACAGGTTTTAGCGAACACCGGGGAGCTGTTTTTT.

The DNA of the CDR3 is TGTGCCAGCAGCTTATACGAGAGTTCTAACTATGGCTACACCTTC. This gives the protein CASSLYESSNYGYTF. The chain couples TRBV11-2 to TRBJ1-2; D is unclear. This CDR3 has 15 residues. In germline, CDR1 is SGHAT, CDR2 FQNNGV. V lost 2 bases, J lost 0 bases, and 10 bases lay in between.